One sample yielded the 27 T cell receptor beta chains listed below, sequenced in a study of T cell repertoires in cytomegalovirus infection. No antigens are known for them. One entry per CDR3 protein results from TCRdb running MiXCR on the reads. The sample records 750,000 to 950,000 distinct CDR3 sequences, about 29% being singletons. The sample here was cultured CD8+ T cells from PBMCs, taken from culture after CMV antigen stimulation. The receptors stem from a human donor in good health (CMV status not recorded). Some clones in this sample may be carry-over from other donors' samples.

In DNA form, the CDR3 reads TGTGCCAGCAGCCCCCCGGGACACCTCCCAAATCAGCCCCAGCATTTT. Translation: CASSPPGHLPNQPQHF. The gene calls are TRBV6-6 and TRBJ1-5; a weak D match, TRBD1 (6 bases). The CDR3 contains 16 residues. V lost 6 bases and J 4 bases, leaving 19 bases between the germline ends. Germline CDR1 and CDR2: MNHNY and SVGAGI (reference sequence).

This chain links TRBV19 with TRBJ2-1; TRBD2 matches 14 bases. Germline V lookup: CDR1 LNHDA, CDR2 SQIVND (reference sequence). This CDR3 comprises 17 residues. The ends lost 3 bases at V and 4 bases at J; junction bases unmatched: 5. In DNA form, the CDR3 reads TGTGCCAGTAGTATGACTAGCGGGGGGGCTTCTTACAATGAGCAGTTCTTC. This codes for CASSMTSGGASYNEQFF.

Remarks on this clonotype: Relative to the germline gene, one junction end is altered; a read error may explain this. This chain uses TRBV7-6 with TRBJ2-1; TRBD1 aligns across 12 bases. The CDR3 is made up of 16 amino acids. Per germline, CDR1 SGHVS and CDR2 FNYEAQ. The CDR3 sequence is CASSPGQGASYNEQFF. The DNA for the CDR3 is TGTGCTAGCAGCCCGGGACAGGGGGCAAGTTACAATGAGCAGTTCTTC.

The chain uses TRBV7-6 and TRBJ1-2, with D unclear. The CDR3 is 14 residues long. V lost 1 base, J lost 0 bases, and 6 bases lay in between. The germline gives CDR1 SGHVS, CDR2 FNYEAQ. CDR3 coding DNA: TGTGCCAGCAGCTTAGAACATCCTAACTATGGCTACACCTTC. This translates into CASSLEHPNYGYTF.

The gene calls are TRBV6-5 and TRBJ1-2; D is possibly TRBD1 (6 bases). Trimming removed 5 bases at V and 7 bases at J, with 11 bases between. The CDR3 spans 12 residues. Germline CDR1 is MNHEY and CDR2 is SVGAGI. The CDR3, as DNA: TGTGCCAGCAGTCTACAGGGCATTGGCTACACCTTC. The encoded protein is CASSLQGIGYTF.

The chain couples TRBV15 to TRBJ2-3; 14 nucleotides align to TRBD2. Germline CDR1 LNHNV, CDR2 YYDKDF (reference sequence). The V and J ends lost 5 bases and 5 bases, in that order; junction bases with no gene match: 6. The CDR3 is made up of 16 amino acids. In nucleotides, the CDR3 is TGTGCCACCAGCTATCCCGGGACTAGCGGGGGAGATACGCAGTATTTT. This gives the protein CATSYPGTSGGDTQYF.

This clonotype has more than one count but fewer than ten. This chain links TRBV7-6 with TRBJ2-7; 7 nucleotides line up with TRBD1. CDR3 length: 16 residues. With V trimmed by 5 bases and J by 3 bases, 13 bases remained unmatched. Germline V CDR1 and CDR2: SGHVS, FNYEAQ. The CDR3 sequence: CASSRADRPTFYEQYF. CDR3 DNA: TGTGCCAGCAGCAGAGCGGACAGGCCAACCTTCTACGAGCAGTACTTC.

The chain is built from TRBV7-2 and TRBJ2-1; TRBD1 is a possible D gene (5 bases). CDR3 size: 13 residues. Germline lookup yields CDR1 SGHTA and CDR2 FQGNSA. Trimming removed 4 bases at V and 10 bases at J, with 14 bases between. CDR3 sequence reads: CASSYPGLREQFF. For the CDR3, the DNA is TGTGCCAGCAGCTACCCAGGGTTGCGAGAGCAGTTCTTC.

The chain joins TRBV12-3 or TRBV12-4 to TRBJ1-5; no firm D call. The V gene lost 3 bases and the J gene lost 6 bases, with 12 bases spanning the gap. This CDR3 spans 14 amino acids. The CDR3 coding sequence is TGTGCCAGCAGTTTGACGGAGTTCGGTCAGCCCCAGCATTTT. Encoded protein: CASSLTEFGQPQHF.

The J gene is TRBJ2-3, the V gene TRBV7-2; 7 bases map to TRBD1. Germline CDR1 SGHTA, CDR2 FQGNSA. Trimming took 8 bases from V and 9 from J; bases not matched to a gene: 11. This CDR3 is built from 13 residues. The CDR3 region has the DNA TGTGCCAGCTTGGAAACAGGGGACCGAACGCAGTATTTT. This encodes CASLETGDRTQYF.

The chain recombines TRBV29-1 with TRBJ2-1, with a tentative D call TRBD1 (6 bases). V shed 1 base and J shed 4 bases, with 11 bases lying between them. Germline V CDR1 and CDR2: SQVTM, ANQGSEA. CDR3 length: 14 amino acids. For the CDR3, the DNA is TGCAGCGTTGAAGGCCGGGACATATACAATGAGCAGTTCTTC. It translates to CSVEGRDIYNEQFF.

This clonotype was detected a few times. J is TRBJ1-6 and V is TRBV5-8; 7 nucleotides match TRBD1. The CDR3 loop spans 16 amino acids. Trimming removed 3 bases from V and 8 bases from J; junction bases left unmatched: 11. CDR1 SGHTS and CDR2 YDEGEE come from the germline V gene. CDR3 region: CASSWATGDVDSPLHF. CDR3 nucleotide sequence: TGTGCCAGCAGCTGGGCTACAGGGGACGTCGATTCACCCCTCCACTTT.

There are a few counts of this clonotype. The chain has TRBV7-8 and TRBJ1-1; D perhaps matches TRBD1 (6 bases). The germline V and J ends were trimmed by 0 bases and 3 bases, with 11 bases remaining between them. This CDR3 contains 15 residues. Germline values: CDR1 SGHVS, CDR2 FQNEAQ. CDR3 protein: CASSLAGQGYTEAFF. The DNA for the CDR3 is TGTGCCAGCAGCTTAGCAGGGCAGGGGTACACTGAAGCTTTCTTT.

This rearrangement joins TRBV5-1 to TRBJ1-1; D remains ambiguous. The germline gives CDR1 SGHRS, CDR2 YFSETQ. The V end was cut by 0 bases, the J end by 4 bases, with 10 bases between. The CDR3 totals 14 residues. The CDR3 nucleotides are TGCGCCAGCAGCTTGGATGTCGGGGTCACTGAAGCTTTCTTT. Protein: CASSLDVGVTEAFF.

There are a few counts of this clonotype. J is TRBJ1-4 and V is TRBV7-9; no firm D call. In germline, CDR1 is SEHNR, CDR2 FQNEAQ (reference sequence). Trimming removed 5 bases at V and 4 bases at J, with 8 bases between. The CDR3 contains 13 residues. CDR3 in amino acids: CASSGRINEKLFF. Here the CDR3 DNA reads TGTGCCAGCAGCGGACGGATTAATGAAAAACTGTTTTTT.

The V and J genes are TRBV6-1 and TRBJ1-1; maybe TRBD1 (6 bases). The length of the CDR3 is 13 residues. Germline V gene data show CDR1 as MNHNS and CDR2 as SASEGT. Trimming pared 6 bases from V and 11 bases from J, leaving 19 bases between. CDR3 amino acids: CASSHQGSPDAFF. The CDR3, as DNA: TGTGCCAGCAGCCACCAGGGGAGCCCCGATGCTTTCTTT.

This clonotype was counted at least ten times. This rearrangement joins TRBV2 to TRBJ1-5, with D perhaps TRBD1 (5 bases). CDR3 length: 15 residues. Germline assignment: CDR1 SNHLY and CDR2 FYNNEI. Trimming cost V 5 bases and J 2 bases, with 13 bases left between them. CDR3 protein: CASSRDSHGNQPQHF. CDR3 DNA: TGTGCCAGCAGTAGGGACTCGCACGGCAATCAGCCCCAGCATTTT.

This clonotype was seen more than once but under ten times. The CDR3 bases are TGTGCCAGCAGCTTCATACAGGGGTGGGAGACCCAGTACTTC. This sequence encodes CASSFIQGWETQYF. The chain has TRBV7-8 and TRBJ2-5, with TRBD1 identical over 7 bases. Germline values: CDR1 SGHVS, CDR2 FQNEAQ. The V gene end was trimmed by 3 bases and the J gene end by 5 bases; junction bases not matched to a gene: 6. The CDR3 is 14 amino acids.

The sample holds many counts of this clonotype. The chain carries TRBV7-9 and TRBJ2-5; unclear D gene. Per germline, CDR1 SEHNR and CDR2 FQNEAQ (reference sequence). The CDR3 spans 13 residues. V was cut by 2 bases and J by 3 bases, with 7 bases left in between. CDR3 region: CASSLWAEETQYF. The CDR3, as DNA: TGTGCCAGCAGCTTATGGGCAGAAGAGACCCAGTACTTC.

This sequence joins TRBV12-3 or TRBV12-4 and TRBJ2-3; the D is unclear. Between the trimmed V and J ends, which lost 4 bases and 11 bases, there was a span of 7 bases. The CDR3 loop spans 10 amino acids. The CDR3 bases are TGTGCCAGCAGTTCTAGTATGCAGTATTTT. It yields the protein CASSSSMQYF.

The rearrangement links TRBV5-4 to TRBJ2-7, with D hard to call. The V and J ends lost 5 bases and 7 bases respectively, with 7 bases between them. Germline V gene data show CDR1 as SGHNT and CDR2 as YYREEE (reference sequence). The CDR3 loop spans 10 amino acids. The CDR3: CASRFWEQYF. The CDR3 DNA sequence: TGTGCCAGCAGATTCTGGGAGCAGTACTTC.

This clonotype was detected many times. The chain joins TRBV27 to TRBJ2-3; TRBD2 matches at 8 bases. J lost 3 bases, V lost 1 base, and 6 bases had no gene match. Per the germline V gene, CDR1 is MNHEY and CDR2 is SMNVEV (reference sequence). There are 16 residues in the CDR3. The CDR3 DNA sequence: TGTGCCAGCAGTTTATACCAGCGGGGGATAACAGATACGCAGTATTTT. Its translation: CASSLYQRGITDTQYF.

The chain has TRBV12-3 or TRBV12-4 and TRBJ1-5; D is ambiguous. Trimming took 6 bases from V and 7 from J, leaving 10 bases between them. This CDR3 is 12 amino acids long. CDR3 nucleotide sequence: TGTGCCAGCAGCCCCACGAGCCAGCCCCAGCATTTT. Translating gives CASSPTSQPQHF.

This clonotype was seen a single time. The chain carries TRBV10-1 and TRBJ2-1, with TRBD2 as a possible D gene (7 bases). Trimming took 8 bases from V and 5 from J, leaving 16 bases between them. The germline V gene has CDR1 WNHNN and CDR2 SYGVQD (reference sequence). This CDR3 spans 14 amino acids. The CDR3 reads CASSEGGVDNEQFF. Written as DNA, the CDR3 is TGCGCCAGCTCTGAAGGGGGGGTCGACAATGAGCAGTTCTTC.

The CDR3 nucleotides are TGTGCCAGCAGCTTAGTATCGGGGGGTCGTGAGCAGTTCTTC. Protein sequence: CASSLVSGGREQFF. This rearrangement joins TRBV7-9 to TRBJ2-1, with 7 bases identical to TRBD2. The CDR3 has 14 residues. The trim removed 1 base at V and 9 bases at J, leaving 6 bases unmatched. The V gene's germline CDR1 is SEHNR and CDR2 FQNEAQ (reference sequence). The complete variable domain, with remaining parts taken from reference TRBV7-9 and TRBJ2-1, reads DTGVSQNPRHKITKRGQNVTFRCDPISEHNRLYWYRQTLGQGPEFLTYFQNEAQLEKSRLLSDRFSAERPKGSFSTLEIQRTEQGDSAMYLCASSLVSGGREQFFGPGTRLTVL.

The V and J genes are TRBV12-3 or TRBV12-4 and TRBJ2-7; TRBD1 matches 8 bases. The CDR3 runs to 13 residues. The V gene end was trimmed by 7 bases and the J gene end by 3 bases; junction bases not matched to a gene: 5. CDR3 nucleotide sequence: TGTGCCAGCAAAACGACAGGGGTCTACGAGCAGTACTTC. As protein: CASKTTGVYEQYF.

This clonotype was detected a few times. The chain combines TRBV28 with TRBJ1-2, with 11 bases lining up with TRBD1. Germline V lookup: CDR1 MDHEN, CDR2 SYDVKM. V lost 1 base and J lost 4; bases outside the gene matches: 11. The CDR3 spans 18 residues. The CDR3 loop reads CASSLLIGPGQGGYGYTF. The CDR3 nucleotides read TGTGCCAGCAGTTTATTAATAGGCCCGGGACAGGGGGGCTATGGCTACACCTTC.